The 3 T cell receptor beta chains below were found in one sample sequenced in a study of control samples from healthy donors and cancer patients. Generated by immunoSEQ multiplex PCR, the TCRdb table keeps only in-frame clones and is missing some. Here the sample spans 70,000 to 80,000 clones, more than 75% being singletons. Sequencing was done on a sample of blood. These TCRs come from a woman between 50 and 59 years old in good health.

This clone was observed a few times. The CDR3 is CASSLEGGGMTGELFF. In DNA form, the CDR3 reads TGCGCCAGCAGCTTGGAAGGCGGGGGGATGACCGGGGAGCTGTTTTTT. The chain recombines TRBV5-1 with TRBJ2-2; 8 positions match TRBD2. This CDR3 region has 16 residues. Trimming took 0 bases from V and 5 from J; bases not matched to a gene: 6. Per germline, CDR1 SGHRS and CDR2 YFSETQ.

The chain combines TRBV5-1 with TRBJ2-1; 8 positions agree with TRBD2. The length of the CDR3 is 15 residues. V gave up 0 bases and J gave up 5 bases; unmatched junction bases: 4. Germline CDR1 is SGHRS and CDR2 is YFSETQ. The CDR3 here is CASSLAGGFHNEQFF. The CDR3 nucleotides are TGCGCCAGCAGCTTGGCGGGAGGGTTTCACAATGAGCAGTTCTTC.

The chain links TRBV6-5 to TRBJ2-1, with no clear D. Germline V gives CDR1 MNHEY, CDR2 SVGAGI. The length of the CDR3 is 13 residues. V was cut by 7 bases and J by 1 base, with 8 bases left in between. CDR3 amino acids: CASTSTSYNEQFF. DNA for the CDR3: TGTGCCAGCACCAGTACGTCCTACAATGAGCAGTTCTTC.